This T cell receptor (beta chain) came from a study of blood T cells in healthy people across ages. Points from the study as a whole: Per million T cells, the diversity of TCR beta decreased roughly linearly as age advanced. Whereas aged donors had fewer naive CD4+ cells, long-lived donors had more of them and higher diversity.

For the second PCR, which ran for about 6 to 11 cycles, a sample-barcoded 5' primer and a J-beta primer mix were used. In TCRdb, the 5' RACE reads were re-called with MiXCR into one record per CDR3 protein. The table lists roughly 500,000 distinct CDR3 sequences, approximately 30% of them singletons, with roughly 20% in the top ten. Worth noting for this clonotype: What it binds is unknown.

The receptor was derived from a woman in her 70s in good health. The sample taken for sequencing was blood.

The CDR3 spells CASSSRGVAVQETQYF. For the CDR3, the DNA is TGTGCCAGCAGCTCCCGTGGGGTGGCGGTGCAAGAGACCCAGTACTTC. The chain couples TRBV7-2 to TRBJ2-5; D unclear. This CDR3 has 16 amino acids. V lost 4 bases, J lost 2 bases, and 17 bases lay in between. Germline lookup yields CDR1 SGHTA and CDR2 FQGNSA.